This paragraph covers one T cell receptor (beta chain) sequence. The sort gate was single viable CD3+CD4+CD8-CD45RO+ cells for memory CD4+ T cells. This sample was taken from a study of memory CD4+ T cells and cytomegalovirus serostatus. Methods used by the authors: After removing out-of-frame reads, around 2,000,000 distinct TCRbeta sequences remained. Produced via immunoSEQ multiplex PCR; TCRdb's table is partial and in-frame only. V, J and clone size are taken as reported in that table, and D and trimming were inferred from the DNA itself. The sample shows approximately 53,000 clones, 60% to 80% of them seen only once. Germline CDR1 reads MNHNS; CDR2 reads SASEGT. The CDR3 consists of 14 residues. Trimming removed 5 bases at V and 10 bases at J, with 19 bases between.

Sequencing was done on a sample of memory CD4+ T cells from blood. The clonotype originates from an adult in good health and CMV-seronegative. The V and J genes are TRBV6-1 and TRBJ2-3, with D unresolved. This CDR3 is CASSISTPVGAQYF. For the CDR3, the DNA is TGTGCCAGCAGTATATCGACACCGGTCGGCGCGCAGTATTTT.